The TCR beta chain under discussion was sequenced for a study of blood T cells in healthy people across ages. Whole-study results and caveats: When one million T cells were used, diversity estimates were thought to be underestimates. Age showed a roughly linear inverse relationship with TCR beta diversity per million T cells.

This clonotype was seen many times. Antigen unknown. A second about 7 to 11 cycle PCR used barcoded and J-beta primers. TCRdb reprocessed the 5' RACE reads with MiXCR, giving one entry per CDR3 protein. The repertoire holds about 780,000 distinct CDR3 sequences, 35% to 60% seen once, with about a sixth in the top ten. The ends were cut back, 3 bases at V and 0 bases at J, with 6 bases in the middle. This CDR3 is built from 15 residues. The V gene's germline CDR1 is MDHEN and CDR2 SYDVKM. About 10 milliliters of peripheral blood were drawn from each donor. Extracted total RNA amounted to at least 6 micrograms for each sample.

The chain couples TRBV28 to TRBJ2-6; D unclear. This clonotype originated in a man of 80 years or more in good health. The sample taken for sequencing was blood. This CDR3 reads CASSFPGSGANVLTF. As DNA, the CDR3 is TGTGCCAGCAGTTTCCCCGGCTCTGGGGCCAACGTCCTGACTTTC.